The rows below give T cell receptor beta chains drawn from one sample of a study of blood T cell repertoires in COVID-19. Sequencing was performed with immunoSEQ multiplex PCR; in TCRdb, only in-frame clones are kept and a portion is missing. The sample records about 160,000 clones, 85% to 95% being singletons. What was sequenced was peripheral blood. The receptors derive from a woman between 50 and 59 years old with acute or convalescent COVID-19. Each CDR3 is given with its conserved first and last residue. A D gene is named only where the DNA matches it firmly. Not all rows give a size; the values are once, few, many and, for expanded clones, a class.

J: TRBJ2-5; D: .; size: .; V: TRBV9; DNA: TGTGCCAGCAGCACCGGCCCCAACGGGGAGACCCAGTACTTC; CDR3: CASSTGPNGETQYF
J: TRBJ1-5; D: TRBD1; size: .; V: TRBV28; DNA: TGTGCCAGCAGAGACAGGGGCAATCAGCCCCAGCATTTT; CDR3: CASRDRGNQPQHF
J: TRBJ2-2; D: .; size: .; V: TRBV24-1; DNA: TGTGCCACCAGTGATTTACAAAGGGGATCGGAAGAGCTGTTTTTT; CDR3: CATSDLQRGSEELFF
J: TRBJ1-5; D: .; size: .; V: TRBV19; DNA: TGTGCCAGTACTAGGGAGTCGGTGACTAGCAATCAGCCCCAGCATTTT; CDR3: CASTRESVTSNQPQHF
J: TRBJ1-5; D: .; size: .; V: TRBV28; DNA: TGTGCCAGCACCTATAGCAATCAGCCCCAGCATTTT; CDR3: CASTYSNQPQHF
J: TRBJ1-2; D: TRBD1; size: .; V: TRBV5-1; DNA: TGCGCCAGCAGCTTGGAAGGGGGCGCGGGAGGCTACACCTTC; CDR3: CASSLEGGAGGYTF
J: TRBJ2-5; D: .; size: .; V: TRBV11-3; DNA: TGTGCCAGCAGCCCCTCTAGCTCCGGGGAGACCCAGTACTTC; CDR3: CASSPSSSGETQYF
J: TRBJ1-6; D: TRBD1; size: .; V: TRBV18; DNA: TGTGCCAGCTCACCAGGGACAGGTGCGGCTAATTCACCCCTCCACTTT; CDR3: CASSPGTGAANSPLHF
J: TRBJ2-3; D: .; size: .; V: TRBV5-1; DNA: TGCGCCAGCAGCCAACACACGCGGGGCGCCACAGATACGCAGTATTTT; CDR3: CASSQHTRGATDTQYF
J: TRBJ1-2; D: TRBD1; size: .; V: TRBV28; DNA: TGTGCCAGCATCCCGGGACAGCCGTCCTATGGCTACACCTTC; CDR3: CASIPGQPSYGYTF
J: TRBJ1-1; D: TRBD1; size: .; V: TRBV7-2; DNA: TGTGCCAGCAGCTACGCCGGGACAGCGAACACTGAAGCTTTCTTT; CDR3: CASSYAGTANTEAFF
J: TRBJ2-1; D: TRBD2; size: .; V: TRBV9; DNA: TGTGCCAGCAGCGTAGGTGGCGGGGGGACCAATGAGCAGTTCTTC; CDR3: CASSVGGGGTNEQFF
J: TRBJ2-5; D: .; size: .; V: TRBV28; DNA: TGTGCCAGCAGTTTCTGGACACAACTGCGGGAGACCCAGTACTTC; CDR3: CASSFWTQLRETQYF
J: TRBJ1-5; D: TRBD1; size: .; V: TRBV24-1; DNA: TGTGCCACCTCCGGGACAGCTTATCAGCCCCAGCATTTT; CDR3: CATSGTAYQPQHF
J: TRBJ2-7; D: .; size: .; V: TRBV6-2/TRBV6-3; DNA: TGTGCCAGCAGTTACCACACTGGCCCAGGGCTCGACGAGCAGTACTTC; CDR3: CASSYHTGPGLDEQYF
J: TRBJ1-4; D: .; size: .; V: TRBV5-4; DNA: TGTGCCAGCAGCTTGTGGACAGCTAATGAAAAACTGTTTTTT; CDR3: CASSLWTANEKLFF
J: TRBJ2-3; D: TRBD2; size: few; V: TRBV4-1; DNA: TGCGCCAGCAGCCGCAATCCCGGACTAGCGGGATTAGATACGCAGTATTTT; CDR3: CASSRNPGLAGLDTQYF
J: TRBJ1-5; D: TRBD1; size: .; V: TRBV6-5; DNA: TGTGCCAGCAGAGGGACAGGGGTGCCTCAGCCCCAGCATTTT; CDR3: CASRGTGVPQPQHF
J: TRBJ1-1; D: TRBD1; size: .; V: TRBV30; DNA: TGTGCCGGCCGGGACAGGGAAGCTTTCTTT; CDR3: CAGRDREAFF
J: TRBJ2-7; D: TRBD2; size: .; V: TRBV5-4; DNA: TGTGCCAGCAGCTTGCCCGGGACTAGCGGGAGACACTACGAGCAGTACTTC; CDR3: CASSLPGTSGRHYEQYF
J: TRBJ1-6; D: .; size: .; V: TRBV18; DNA: TGTGCCAGCTCAGATCAGGGAAGCTCCTATAATTCACCCCTCCACTTT; CDR3: CASSDQGSSYNSPLHF
J: TRBJ1-5; D: .; size: .; V: TRBV9; DNA: TGTGCCAGCAGCGCCGGGGATCAGCCCCAGCATTTT; CDR3: CASSAGDQPQHF
J: TRBJ1-4; D: .; size: .; V: TRBV18; DNA: TGTGCCAGCTCGTGGACAGCAACTAATGAAAAACTGTTTTTT; CDR3: CASSWTATNEKLFF
J: TRBJ1-4; D: .; size: .; V: TRBV15; DNA: TGTGCCACCAGCAGAGATCTGGCGGGTAATGAAAAACTGTTTTTT; CDR3: CATSRDLAGNEKLFF
J: TRBJ2-3; D: TRBD1; size: once; V: TRBV5-5; DNA: TGTGCCAGCAGCCCGGGACAGGGGGCATATACGCAGTATTTT; CDR3: CASSPGQGAYTQYF
J: TRBJ2-3; D: .; size: .; V: TRBV24-1; DNA: TGTGCCACCTCGGACAGTTTTAGCACAGATACGCAGTATTTT; CDR3: CATSDSFSTDTQYF
J: TRBJ1-4; D: .; size: .; V: TRBV7-8; DNA: TGTGCCAGCAGCTTAGGGAGGGGACCAGCAACTAATGAAAAACTGTTTTTT; CDR3: CASSLGRGPATNEKLFF
J: TRBJ1-6; D: .; size: .; V: TRBV6-5; DNA: TGTGCCAGCAGTTCCAACCCAAACAGGGATTCACCCCTCCACTTT; CDR3: CASSSNPNRDSPLHF
J: TRBJ1-1; D: .; size: .; V: TRBV29-1; DNA: TGCAGCACTTGGACTGGTGCAGAAGCTTTCTTT; CDR3: CSTWTGAEAFF
J: TRBJ2-7; D: .; size: .; V: TRBV30; DNA: TGTGCCTGGAGGAAGGGACTCCTCTCCTACGAGCAGTACTTC; CDR3: CAWRKGLLSYEQYF
J: TRBJ2-3; D: TRBD2; size: .; V: TRBV20-1; DNA: TGCAGTGCTAGTGTGTCCCCGGGGGGTAGCACAGATACGCAGTATTTT; CDR3: CSASVSPGGSTDTQYF
J: TRBJ1-2; D: .; size: .; V: TRBV6-4; DNA: TGTGCCAGCAGTGACTACCTCCGGGGATGGGGCTACACCTTC; CDR3: CASSDYLRGWGYTF
J: TRBJ1-1; D: .; size: .; V: TRBV27; DNA: TGTGCCAGCAGTTTAACGGGGATGAACACTGAAGCTTTCTTT; CDR3: CASSLTGMNTEAFF
J: TRBJ2-5; D: TRBD1; size: .; V: TRBV19; DNA: TGTGCCAGTAGTATGGAAGGGGGCGTAGAGACCCAGTACTTC; CDR3: CASSMEGGVETQYF
J: TRBJ2-3; D: .; size: .; V: TRBV24-1; DNA: TGTGCCACCGGCGGTAGCACAGATACGCAGTATTTT; CDR3: CATGGSTDTQYF